The rows below give T cell receptor beta chains drawn from one sample of a study of cytomegalovirus exposure and HLA in healthy donors. Clones were sequenced by immunoSEQ multiplex PCR, and TCRdb holds only the in-frame ones, with some missing. The sample yields 150,000 to 200,000 clones, over 70% seen once. Sample: PBMCs. These receptors were obtained from a woman aged 18-29 years in good health and CMV-seropositive. Both conserved end residues are part of each CDR3. The order of the fields is V gene, clone size, D gene, CDR3 length, J gene, CDR3 DNA, CDR3 protein. The D gene is left open where the match is weak. Part of the rows lack a size; the others show once, few, many or a class for expanded clones.

TRBV2	few	NA	13	TRBJ1-4	TGTGCCAGCAGTAGGAGGGACGGTGAAAAACTGTTTTTT	CASSRRDGEKLFF
TRBV4-2	NA	NA	15	TRBJ1-2	TGTGCCAGCAGCCAAGATTGGGGCAGCCTCTATGGCTACACCTTC	CASSQDWGSLYGYTF
TRBV13	NA	NA	12	TRBJ2-5	TGTGCCAGCAGCTTAGACGGAGAGACCCAGTACTTC	CASSLDGETQYF
TRBV6-6	NA	NA	15	TRBJ1-6	TGTGCCAGCAGTCACCAGACAGGTATCAATTCACCCCTCCACTTT	CASSHQTGINSPLHF
TRBV27	NA	TRBD1	15	TRBJ2-7	TGTGCCAGCAGTATCGCACCGGGACAGGGGTACGAGCAGTACTTC	CASSIAPGQGYEQYF
TRBV5-6	few	TRBD2	16	TRBJ2-2	TGTGCCAGCAGCTTGTTGGGCGGGGGGGACACCGGGGAGCTGTTTTTT	CASSLLGGGDTGELFF
TRBV7-2	NA	TRBD1	13	TRBJ2-5	TGTGCCAGCAGCTTTGGACAGGCGGAGACCCAGTACTTC	CASSFGQAETQYF
TRBV15	NA	TRBD2	19	TRBJ2-3	TGTGCCACCAGCAGAGATCCCCTGGGACTAGCGGCCTTCACAGATACGCAGTATTTT	CATSRDPLGLAAFTDTQYF
TRBV5-1	NA	NA	17	TRBJ2-3	TGCGCCAGCAGCTTGGAGAGCCGGGGGGCCTCGGCGGATACGCAGTATTTT	CASSLESRGASADTQYF
TRBV29-1	NA	TRBD1	16	TRBJ2-5	TGCAGCGTCGACGATAAAGTCAGGGACAGCAGAGAGACCCAGTACTTC	CSVDDKVRDSRETQYF
TRBV27	once	NA	14	TRBJ1-5	TGTGCCAGCAGTTTATCGGGCAGTAATCAGCCCCAGCATTTT	CASSLSGSNQPQHF
TRBV2	once	TRBD1	16	TRBJ1-6	TGTGCCAGCAGTAAGGACAGGGGTTCCTATAATTCACCCCTCCACTTT	CASSKDRGSYNSPLHF
TRBV5-1	few	TRBD1	15	TRBJ2-7	TGCGCCAGCAGCAAGAGTGACAGGGGAATCGACGAGCAGTACTTC	CASSKSDRGIDEQYF
TRBV30	NA	NA	13	TRBJ1-4	TGTGCCTGGAGTCCTCGGGGGTACGAAAAACTGTTTTTT	CAWSPRGYEKLFF
TRBV7-9	NA	NA	13	TRBJ1-1	TGTGCCAGCATTCCCTTGGCGAACACTGAAGCTTTCTTT	CASIPLANTEAFF
TRBV4-1	few	NA	16	TRBJ2-3	TGCGCCAGCAGCCAATTATGGGGGGGCCTCGCAGATACGCAGTATTTT	CASSQLWGGLADTQYF
TRBV19	NA	NA	17	TRBJ2-1	TGTGCCACATCTCAATCGGGGGAGGAGAGCTCCTACAATGAGCAGTTCTTC	CATSQSGEESSYNEQFF
TRBV30	few	TRBD1	13	TRBJ2-7	TGTGCCTGGACTCGGGACAGCTCCTACGAGCAGTACTTC	CAWTRDSSYEQYF
TRBV28	NA	TRBD2	17	TRBJ2-3	TGTGCCACCACTCCGCGGGGGTATATCGGGGGCACAGATACGCAGTATTTT	CATTPRGYIGGTDTQYF
TRBV7-9	NA	NA	15	TRBJ2-2	TGTGCCAGCAGCTTGGGGGGAGCTAGAACCGGGGAGCTGTTTTTT	CASSLGGARTGELFF
TRBV9	NA	TRBD1	17	TRBJ1-6	TGTGCCAGCAGCGCAGACAGGGGAAGCCCCTATAATTCACCCCTCCACTTT	CASSADRGSPYNSPLHF
TRBV5-6	NA	NA	14	TRBJ1-2	TGTGCCAGCAGCTTGCGGGGGGCGCAGGGTGGCTACACCTTC	CASSLRGAQGGYTF
TRBV7-9	NA	NA	14	TRBJ2-3	TGTGCCAGCAGCTTAGGCGGAACCCCAGATACGCAGTATTTT	CASSLGGTPDTQYF
TRBV5-1	NA	NA	15	TRBJ1-4	TGCGCCAGCAGCCAAGGACGGGGGACTAATGAAAAACTGTTTTTT	CASSQGRGTNEKLFF
TRBV6-5	NA	NA	13	TRBJ1-2	TGTGCCAGCAGTGGCACGGGGTTTGGAGGCTACACCTTC	CASSGTGFGGYTF
TRBV30	NA	TRBD1	14	TRBJ1-3	TGTGCCTGGGCTACAGGGGGCTCTGGAAACACCATATATTTT	CAWATGGSGNTIYF
TRBV29-1	NA	TRBD1	12	TRBJ1-4	TGCAGCGGCTTACAGGGGAATGAAAAACTGTTTTTT	CSGLQGNEKLFF
TRBV6-1	NA	TRBD2	17	TRBJ2-7	TGTGCCAGCAGTGAACGACTAGCGGGGGAAGACTCCTACGAGCAGTACTTC	CASSERLAGEDSYEQYF
TRBV6-1	few	NA	16	TRBJ1-3	TGTGCCAGCAGTGCCATAGACACCGGGGATGGAAACACCATATATTTT	CASSAIDTGDGNTIYF
TRBV28	NA	NA	14	TRBJ2-7	TGTGCCAGCAGTCCCCAGGGGACCGCCTACGAGCAGTACTTC	CASSPQGTAYEQYF
TRBV30	NA	TRBD1	13	TRBJ2-2	TGTGCCTGGAGGGACAGGGCAACCGGGGAGCTGTTTTTT	CAWRDRATGELFF
TRBV30	NA	NA	16	TRBJ1-5	TGTGCCTGGAGAGCTGAGGGGGACAATAGCAATCAGCCCCAGCATTTT	CAWRAEGDNSNQPQHF
TRBV7-2	NA	NA	15	TRBJ2-1	TGTGCCAGCAGCCGCGGAGCAGTACGTTACAATGAGCAGTTCTTC	CASSRGAVRYNEQFF
TRBV5-6	NA	TRBD1	15	TRBJ1-6	TGTGCCAGCAGCTTGAGACAGGGTAGCAATTCACCCCTCCACTTT	CASSLRQGSNSPLHF
TRBV4-2	NA	TRBD2	18	TRBJ2-7	TGTGCCAGCAGCCAAGGCCCCGGTAGCGGGGGGGCCCCATACGAGCAGTACTTC	CASSQGPGSGGAPYEQYF
TRBV18	NA	NA	15	TRBJ1-5	TGTGCCAGCTCCCCGGGCGAGGGTAGCAATCAGCCCCAGCATTTT	CASSPGEGSNQPQHF
TRBV7-6	NA	TRBD1	15	TRBJ2-3	TGTGCCAGCAGCTATTACAGGGGAAAGACAGATACGCAGTATTTT	CASSYYRGKTDTQYF
TRBV7-8	once	TRBD2	15	TRBJ2-3	TGTGCCAGCAGCGCCCGACTAGCGGGCACAGATACGCAGTATTTT	CASSARLAGTDTQYF
TRBV11-2	NA	NA	16	TRBJ1-1	TGTGCCAGCAGCGGTATCGGCCGGGTCGGGAACACTGAAGCTTTCTTT	CASSGIGRVGNTEAFF
TRBV9	NA	TRBD1	16	TRBJ2-7	TGTGCCAGCAGCGGAACCATAGGGACAGGGGATAACGAGCAGTACTTC	CASSGTIGTGDNEQYF
TRBV29-1	NA	NA	12	TRBJ1-1	TGCAGCGTTGGTGGGCTGAACACTGAAGCTTTCTTT	CSVGGLNTEAFF
TRBV2	NA	NA	13	TRBJ1-6	TGTGCCTATAGGAGCTCCTATAATTCACCCCTCCACTTT	CAYRSSYNSPLHF
TRBV27	NA	TRBD2	13	TRBJ2-3	TGTGCCAGCGCAAGCGGGGGGACAGATACGCAGTATTTT	CASASGGTDTQYF
TRBV7-3	NA	TRBD1	14	TRBJ2-5	TGTGCCAGCAGCTTGGACAGGTTGGTAGAGACCCAGTACTTC	CASSLDRLVETQYF
TRBV2	NA	TRBD2	17	TRBJ2-6	TGTGCCAGCAGGCCGGGACTAGCGGTACTTGGGGCCAACGTCCTGACTTTC	CASRPGLAVLGANVLTF
TRBV5-4	few	TRBD1	14	TRBJ2-1	TGTGCCAGCGAGGACAGGAATTCCTACAATGAGCAGTTCTTC	CASEDRNSYNEQFF
TRBV1	NA	NA	19	TRBJ1-6	TGCACCAGCAGCCAAGATTCCCCCCTTGCGGGACAGGATAATTCACCCCTCCACTTT	CTSSQDSPLAGQDNSPLHF
TRBV15	few	NA	18	TRBJ1-6	TGTGCCACCAGCAGAGATGGGACACCGAAAATGATTAATTCACCCCTCCACTTT	CATSRDGTPKMINSPLHF
TRBV7-6	NA	NA	15	TRBJ2-3	TGTGCCAGCAGCTTAAAGCTGGCGGACACAGATACGCAGTATTTT	CASSLKLADTDTQYF
TRBV7-2	once	NA	14	TRBJ2-3	TGTGCCAGCAGCCGAGCTGTTAGCACAGATACGCAGTATTTT	CASSRAVSTDTQYF
TRBV7-9	NA	NA	17	TRBJ2-3	TGTGCCAGCAGCTTGCCACAGGGTAATTCTTGGACAGATACGCAGTATTTT	CASSLPQGNSWTDTQYF
TRBV6-1	NA	NA	13	TRBJ2-5	TGTGCCAGCAGGGCCTCCCCCCCAGAGACCCAGTACTTC	CASRASPPETQYF
TRBV6-1	NA	NA	16	TRBJ2-5	TGTGCCAGCAGTGAAATGTGGGCCGGGGGAGGAGAGACCCAGTACTTC	CASSEMWAGGGETQYF
TRBV27	NA	NA	11	TRBJ2-3	TGTGCCAGCAGTTCGACAGATACGCAGTATTTT	CASSSTDTQYF
TRBV6-5	few	NA	14	TRBJ2-2	TGTGCCAGCGAGGGGGGGCGCGGCACCGGGGAGCTGTTTTTT	CASEGGRGTGELFF
TRBV6-1	NA	NA	11	TRBJ1-2	TGTGCCAGCAGTGCCGTCTATGGCTACACCTTC	CASSAVYGYTF
TRBV28	NA	NA	13	TRBJ2-5	TGTGCCAGCAGTCCCCTGTTGCAAGAGACCCAGTACTTC	CASSPLLQETQYF